This T cell receptor (beta chain) appears in the sequencing data of a study of T-cell memory formation after mild COVID-19. Study overall: Clusters were largely donor specific. Whole-study results and caveats: Clones that shrank (day 15 to 85) were balanced CD4/CD8, whereas later expanders leaned CD4+.

The TCR alpha and TCR beta cDNA libraries, bearing sample barcodes and UMIs, were generated by 5'RACE using constant-segment primers. A single record per CDR3 protein comes from TCRdb applying MiXCR to the 5' RACE reads. The sample consists of 450,000 or so distinct CDR3 sequences, 20% of them appearing once. V dropped 1 base and J dropped 2; count of bases not matched to a gene: 11. The CDR3 length is 18 residues. Germline V gene sequence: CDR1 SGHVS, CDR2 FNYEAQ. Only a few counts were recorded for this clonotype. Antigen specificity is unknown. The chain couples TRBV7-6 to TRBJ2-3, with 8 bases identical to TRBD2. This TCR came from an adult woman who had mild COVID-19 (a few samples of this study predate the infection). Cell type and time point are not known. The source material was PBMCs or a T cell subset sorted from them (not recorded which). This chain's CDR3 is CASSLVGRREDPTDTQYF. Written as DNA, the CDR3 is TGTGCCAGCAGCTTAGTGGGTCGGCGGGAGGATCCCACAGATACGCAGTATTTT.